These T cell receptor beta chains were read from a single sample in a study of resident and recirculating memory T cells in vitiligo. Here immunoSEQ multiplex PCR was the method, and the copy in TCRdb shows in-frame clones only, minus some. The sample includes roughly 40,000 clones, nearly 95% seen only once; the top ten take about 4.6%. Sequenced sample: blood. Receptors were obtained from a male donor with vitiligo. Each CDR3 is given with its conserved first and last residue. A D gene is named only where the DNA matches it firmly. Not all rows give a size; the values are once, few, many and, for expanded clones, a class.

clone size,J gene,V gene,D gene,CDR3 protein,CDR3 DNA
-,TRBJ2-3,TRBV9,-,CASSVAVGGPTDTQYF,TGTGCCAGCAGCGTAGCTGTTGGCGGGCCCACAGATACGCAGTATTTT
few,TRBJ2-3,TRBV6-1,-,CASSDRRAARGTDTQYF,TGTGCCAGCAGTGACAGGCGAGCCGCGCGGGGCACAGATACGCAGTATTTT
-,TRBJ1-5,TRBV5-5,-,CASSLKMGSDQPQHF,TGTGCCAGCAGCCTCAAAATGGGCTCCGATCAGCCCCAGCATTTT
-,TRBJ1-5,TRBV5-1,-,CASSLGDSSNQPQHF,TGCGCCAGCAGCTTGGGAGACAGTAGCAATCAGCCCCAGCATTTT
-,TRBJ1-6,TRBV27,-,CASSNLGAYNSPLHF,TGTGCCAGCAGTAATCTGGGCGCCTATAATTCACCCCTCCACTTT
once,TRBJ2-5,TRBV27,TRBD1,CASRRGQGGETQYF,TGTGCCAGCAGAAGGGGACAGGGAGGGGAGACCCAGTACTTC
once,TRBJ2-1,TRBV18,TRBD2,CASSPRPLAGGLNEQFF,TGTGCCAGCTCACCACGCCCCCTAGCGGGGGGTCTCAATGAGCAGTTCTTC
-,TRBJ2-6,TRBV5-1,TRBD1,CASRGTATGANVLTF,TGCGCCAGCAGAGGGACAGCCACTGGGGCCAACGTCCTGACTTTC
-,TRBJ2-7,TRBV2,TRBD1,CASRAGGYEQYF,TGTGCCAGCAGGGCAGGGGGCTACGAGCAGTACTTC
-,TRBJ1-1,TRBV12-5,-,CASGPSFWGQNTEAFF,TGTGCTAGTGGTCCCTCTTTCTGGGGACAAAACACTGAAGCTTTCTTT
-,TRBJ1-3,TRBV5-1,TRBD1,CASSLDRQGALRPSENTIYF,TGCGCCAGCAGCCTTGACCGTCAGGGGGCTTTGCGTCCCTCTGAAAACACCATATATTTT
-,TRBJ1-3,TRBV29-1,-,CSVGTGGNTIYF,TGCAGCGTTGGGACGGGAGGAAACACCATATATTTT
-,TRBJ2-1,TRBV7-3,-,CASSLAQGAYNEQFF,TGTGCCAGCAGCTTAGCCCAGGGTGCCTACAATGAGCAGTTCTTC
few,TRBJ2-3,TRBV6-4,TRBD2,CASSPGGGGTDTQYF,TGTGCCAGCAGTCCCGGGGGGGGAGGAACAGATACGCAGTATTTT
-,TRBJ2-3,TRBV27,-,CASRGVDTDTQYF,TGTGCCAGCAGAGGAGTCGACACAGATACGCAGTATTTT
-,TRBJ1-1,TRBV11-1,-,CASSSMDQGAFF,TGTGCCAGCAGTTCAATGGACCAGGGGGCTTTCTTT
-,TRBJ2-3,TRBV29-1,TRBD1,CSVLPGQGHTDTQYF,TGCAGCGTTCTCCCGGGACAGGGACACACAGATACGCAGTATTTT
-,TRBJ2-7,TRBV5-6,-,CASSFAGSLEQYF,TGTGCCAGCAGCTTCGCAGGGTCCCTCGAGCAGTACTTC
once,TRBJ1-2,TRBV2,-,CASSTEFNYGYTF,TGTGCCAGCAGCACAGAGTTTAACTATGGCTACACCTTC
-,TRBJ1-1,TRBV2,TRBD1,CASSTGANTEAFF,TGTGCCAGCAGCACAGGGGCGAACACTGAAGCTTTCTTT
-,TRBJ1-4,TRBV19,-,CASRRGGGASNEKLFF,TGTGCCAGTAGACGCGGGGGAGGGGCCAGTAATGAAAAACTGTTTTTT
-,TRBJ1-2,TRBV2,-,CASSGIQGRGKEYGYTF,TGTGCCAGCAGTGGAATACAGGGCAGGGGAAAAGAGTATGGCTACACCTTC
-,TRBJ2-7,TRBV27,-,CASSLEADEQYF,TGTGCCAGCAGTTTAGAGGCCGACGAGCAGTACTTC
-,TRBJ2-7,TRBV6-1,-,CASSVTGSASYEQYF,TGTGCCAGCAGTGTTACAGGTAGTGCCTCCTACGAGCAGTACTTC
-,TRBJ2-2,TRBV7-2,TRBD1,CASSRRTGAGELFF,TGTGCCAGCAGCCGAAGGACAGGCGCCGGGGAGCTGTTTTTT
once,TRBJ2-6,TRBV6-5,-,CASSPAGANVLTF,TGTGCCAGCAGCCCAGCTGGGGCCAACGTCCTGACTTTC
once,TRBJ1-2,TRBV7-9,-,CASSLGQLYGYTF,TGTGCCAGCAGCTTAGGACAGCTCTATGGCTACACCTTC
-,TRBJ2-5,TRBV7-8,-,CVLGGTGTQYF,TGTGTCTTAGGGGGAACGGGGACCCAGTACTTC
-,TRBJ2-5,TRBV2,TRBD2,CASSEPSLAGGGTQYF,TGTGCCAGCAGTGAACCTAGCCTAGCGGGCGGGGGGACCCAGTACTTC
-,TRBJ2-2,TRBV13,-,CASSLEVSVRVGTGELFF,TGTGCCAGCAGCTTAGAGGTTTCCGTCCGGGTCGGGACCGGGGAGCTGTTTTTT
-,TRBJ2-3,TRBV5-1,-,CATSRDSSTDTQYF,TGCGCCACTTCCCGGGACTCGAGCACAGATACGCAGTATTTT
-,TRBJ1-1,TRBV4-3,-,CASSQGRGWDTEAFF,TGCGCCAGCAGCCAAGGCCGGGGATGGGACACTGAAGCTTTCTTT
-,TRBJ1-6,TRBV7-2,-,CASSLRPVGYNSPLHF,TGTGCCAGCAGCTTAAGGCCAGTCGGGTATAATTCACCCCTCCACTTT
-,TRBJ2-1,TRBV4-1,-,CASSQESYSYNEQFF,TGCGCCAGCAGCCAAGAATCGTACTCCTACAATGAGCAGTTCTTC
-,TRBJ2-7,TRBV11-2,-,CASSLAQGSVYEQYF,TGTGCCAGCAGCTTAGCCCAGGGGTCCGTCTACGAGCAGTACTTC